The 25 T cell receptor beta chains reported below all come from one sample, sequenced in a study of T cells after somatic rescue of genetic block. Here immunoSEQ multiplex PCR was the method, and the copy in TCRdb shows in-frame clones only, minus some. The sample has some 68,000 clones; approximately 90% are singletons. Source material: peripheral blood mononuclear cells (PBMCs). The receptors shown here come from a man aged 25 to 45.

The chain is built from TRBV10-2 and TRBJ2-7; 8 bases are a match to TRBD1. The germline CDR1 and CDR2 sequences are WSHSY and SAAADI. This CDR3 has 17 amino acids. Trimming removed 4 bases from V and 0 bases from J; junction bases left unmatched: 11. DNA of the CDR3: TGCGCCAGCAGTGGGTTTCGGACAGGGAAGTTCTCCTACGAGCAGTACTTC. Its translation is CASSGFRTGKFSYEQYF.

This clone was seen a single time. The chain employs TRBV5-4 and TRBJ2-3; D unresolved. This CDR3 has 13 residues. Trimming shortened V by 10 bases and J by 1 base, and 13 bases separated the two germline ends. Looked up from germline, CDR1 is SGHNT and CDR2 is YYREEE (reference sequence). The CDR3 coding sequence is TGTGCCGCACCAGTTAGCCGCACAGATACGCAGTATTTT. This codes for CAAPVSRTDTQYF.

The V call is TRBV6-4, the J call TRBJ2-3; D is unclear. The CDR3 is made up of 12 amino acids. The V end was cut by 2 bases, the J end by 4 bases, with 4 bases between. Germline lookup yields CDR1 MRHNA and CDR2 SNTAGT. The CDR3 coding sequence is TGTGCCAGCAGTGACCGCTCAGATACGCAGTATTTT. It codes for CASSDRSDTQYF.

The chain couples TRBV19 to TRBJ1-4; D may be TRBD1 (5 bases). CDR1 and CDR2 from the germline V gene are LNHDA and SQIVND (reference sequence). V gave up 6 bases and J gave up 2 bases, with 10 bases separating them. CDR3 length equals 14 residues. The CDR3 here is CASRLRDTNEKLFF. As DNA, the CDR3 is TGTGCCAGTAGGCTCAGGGATACTAATGAAAAACTGTTTTTT.

The rearrangement links TRBV18 to TRBJ1-6, with a weak D call TRBD1 (5 bases). Germline V gene data show CDR1 as KGHSH and CDR2 as LQKENI. Trimming removed 4 bases from V and 0 bases from J, with 7 bases in between. The CDR3 loop spans 15 amino acids. The CDR3 DNA sequence: TGTGCCAGCTCACGGGGGAGCTCCTATAATTCACCCCTCCACTTT. Protein sequence: CASSRGSSYNSPLHF.

The chain links TRBV18 to TRBJ1-6; D perhaps matches TRBD1 (5 bases). The CDR3 contains 12 residues. The germline CDR1 and CDR2 sequences are KGHSH and LQKENI. V was clipped by 6 bases and J by 7 bases, with 7 bases between them. The CDR3 protein is CASSSGNSPLHF. The CDR3 nucleotides are TGTGCCAGCTCCTCAGGGAATTCACCCCTCCACTTT. Complete variable domain (other parts from reference TRBV18 and TRBJ1-6): NAGVMQNPRHLVRRRGQEARLRCSPMKGHSHVYWYRQLPEEGLKFMVYLQKENIIDESGMPKERFSAEFPKEGPSILRIQQVVRGDSAAYFCASSSGNSPLHFGNGTRLTVT.

The rearrangement joins TRBV7-8 to TRBJ1-5; unclear D gene. Looked up from germline, CDR1 is SGHVS and CDR2 is FQNEAQ. The CDR3 is made up of 14 amino acids. The V gene lost 2 bases and the J gene lost 7 bases, with 12 bases spanning the gap. In DNA form, the CDR3 reads TGTGCCAGCAGCTTACACACCCTCTTGCAGCCCCAGCATTTT. Its translation: CASSLHTLLQPQHF.

In nucleotides, the CDR3 is TGTGCCAGCAGCGACTCCGGGACACACCAAGAGACCCAGTACTTC. Encoded protein: CASSDSGTHQETQYF. The chain is built from TRBV13 and TRBJ2-5; possible D gene TRBD1, 6 bases. Deletions cut 5 bases from V and 0 bases from J, with 13 bases between. The CDR3 has 15 residues. Germline CDR1 PRHDT, CDR2 FYEKMQ (reference sequence).

This chain connects TRBV19 to TRBJ1-2; D gene unclear. The CDR3 covers 13 residues. With 2 bases removed from V and 7 bases from J, the gap between germline ends came to 11 bases. The germline V gene encodes CDR1 LNHDA and CDR2 SQIVND (reference sequence). The CDR3 DNA is TGTGCCAGTAGTATAAGCCAGGTTTTTGGCTACACCTTC. Translation: CASSISQVFGYTF.

The CDR3 DNA reads TGTGCCAGAAGCTTGACCCACTCTACCGGGACAGGGGTTTGGGGCACTGAAGCTTTCTTT. Translating it yields CARSLTHSTGTGVWGTEAFF. The genes are TRBV5-3 and TRBJ1-1; 10 bases align to TRBD1. TRBV5-3 is filed as an ORF, its function uncertain. The J segment lost 4 bases and the V segment lost 1 base, leaving 19 bases of the junction unmatched. The CDR3 is made up of 20 amino acids.

This chain connects TRBV5-4 to TRBJ2-3, with D perhaps matching TRBD2 (5 bases). Germline CDR1 is SGHNT and CDR2 is YYREEE (reference sequence). Trimming left V 4 bases short and J 2 bases short, with 20 bases between. This CDR3 region has 17 residues. DNA for the CDR3: TGTGCCAGCAGCCCTAACCCTAGGCGGGCTAACACAGATACGCAGTATTTT. It is translated as CASSPNPRRANTDTQYF.

This chain links TRBV6-5 with TRBJ2-2, with D tentatively TRBD1 (5 bases). V lost 6 bases to trimming and J lost 4 bases, with 9 bases between them. Germline V CDR1 and CDR2: MNHEY, SVGAGI. The CDR3 covers 13 residues. The CDR3 protein is CASSPTATGELFF. The CDR3 DNA reads TGTGCCAGCAGCCCGACAGCCACCGGGGAGCTGTTTTTT.

This chain links TRBV2 with TRBJ2-6; D unresolved. Germline CDR1 is SNHLY and CDR2 is FYNNEI. The CDR3 has 14 amino acids. V gave up 8 bases and J gave up 2 bases, with 10 bases separating them. CDR3 sequence: CASLQLAGANVLTF. The CDR3 DNA reads as TGTGCCAGCCTACAGCTGGCTGGGGCCAACGTCCTGACTTTC.

V usage is TRBV28 and J usage is TRBJ2-7, with D tentatively TRBD2 (6 bases). Trimming left V 3 bases short and J 0 bases short, with 18 bases between. This CDR3 is built from 17 residues. The germline CDR1 and CDR2 sequences are MDHEN and SYDVKM. This chain's CDR3 is CASSFIKGRDGSYEQYF. DNA of the CDR3: TGTGCCAGCAGTTTTATCAAGGGGCGGGATGGCTCCTACGAGCAGTACTTC.

This chain joins TRBV6-6 and TRBJ2-3, with D possibly matching TRBD1 (6 bases). V lost 10 bases to trimming and J lost 6 bases, with 8 bases between them. In germline, CDR1 is MNHNY, CDR2 SVGAGI (reference sequence). There are 10 residues in the CDR3. This CDR3 is CAIRGDTQYF. The DNA for the CDR3 is TGTGCCATTAGGGGGGATACGCAGTATTTT.

This chain connects TRBV7-2 to TRBJ2-7; possibly TRBD2 for D (5 bases). This CDR3 has 13 residues. Deletions cut 0 bases from V and 6 bases from J, with 9 bases between. Germline V lookup: CDR1 SGHTA, CDR2 FQGNSA. The CDR3 spells CASSLAGVPEQYF. The CDR3 DNA reads TGTGCCAGCAGCTTAGCGGGAGTCCCCGAGCAGTACTTC.

The chain recombines TRBV5-1 with TRBJ2-3, with unresolved D. Trimming removed 2 bases at V and 1 base at J, with 8 bases between. Germline V lookup: CDR1 SGHRS, CDR2 YFSETQ. There are 14 residues in the CDR3. CDR3 amino acids: CASSFGVGTDTQYF. CDR3 in DNA: TGCGCCAGCAGCTTTGGGGTAGGCACAGATACGCAGTATTTT.

This chain connects TRBV7-2 to TRBJ2-7; 13 bases agree with TRBD2. The germline V gene has CDR1 SGHTA and CDR2 FQGNSA. V was clipped by 4 bases and J by 5 bases; unmatched bases: 8. This CDR3 region has 16 residues. In nucleotides, the CDR3 is TGTGCCAGCAGCTCCAGGACTAGCGGGAGTGTAAACGAGCAGTACTTC. Its translation: CASSSRTSGSVNEQYF.

The chain is built from TRBV11-2 and TRBJ1-2; D gene ambiguous. The CDR3 sequence is 11 residues long. The V end lost 4 bases, the J end lost 5 bases, and 5 bases lay between the germline ends. The germline V gene has CDR1 SGHAT and CDR2 FQNNGV. The DNA for the CDR3 is TGTGCCAGCAGCTCCCTGTATGGCTACACCTTC. Protein product: CASSSLYGYTF. Variable domain in full (rest from reference TRBV11-2 and TRBJ1-2): EAGVAQSPRYKIIEKRQSVAFWCNPISGHATLYWYQQILGQGPKLLIQFQNNGVVDDSQLPKDRFSAERLKGVDSTLKIQPAKLEDSAVYLCASSSLYGYTFGSGTRLTVV.

The J gene is TRBJ2-7, the V gene TRBV7-2; possibly TRBD1 or TRBD2 for D (5 bases each). In germline, CDR1 is SGHTA, CDR2 FQGNSA. With 1 base removed from V and 0 bases from J, the gap between germline ends came to 10 bases. This CDR3 is 15 amino acids long. For the CDR3, the DNA is TGTGCCAGCAGCTTAGGAGGGGCCATCTCCTACGAGCAGTACTTC. This sequence encodes CASSLGGAISYEQYF.

The V and J genes are TRBV7-3 and TRBJ2-3, with 7 positions matching TRBD1. With V trimmed by 3 bases and J by 0 bases, 6 bases remained unmatched. The CDR3 totals 16 residues. Germline V gene data show CDR1 as SGHTA and CDR2 as FQGTGA. This CDR3 is CASSFRDSHSTDTQYF. CDR3 bases: TGTGCCAGCAGCTTCCGGGACAGCCATAGCACAGATACGCAGTATTTT.

This chain links TRBV6-6 with TRBJ2-3; D gene ambiguous. The CDR3 is 13 amino acids. Trimming removed 8 bases from V and 0 bases from J, with 9 bases in between. The germline V gene has CDR1 MNHNY and CDR2 SVGAGI (reference sequence). The CDR3 loop is CASAPLSTDTQYF. The CDR3 DNA follows: TGTGCCAGCGCTCCTTTAAGCACAGATACGCAGTATTTT.

This rearrangement joins TRBV5-1 to TRBJ2-6; possible D gene TRBD1, 6 bases. Germline-derived CDR1 and CDR2 are SGHRS and YFSETQ. This CDR3 region has 15 residues. V was trimmed by 3 bases and J by 4 bases, leaving 11 bases between them. CDR3 protein: CASSYTGSGANVLTF. In DNA, the CDR3 is TGCGCCAGCAGCTATACAGGGTCCGGGGCCAACGTCCTGACTTTC.

The rearrangement joins TRBV30 to TRBJ2-7; unclear D gene. The CDR3 is 13 residues long. V dropped 5 bases and J dropped 5 bases, with 16 bases sitting between them. The V gene's germline CDR1 is GTSNPN and CDR2 SVGIG (reference sequence). The CDR3 DNA follows: TGTGCCTGGTCTGGGGTCGCCAGGAACGAGCAGTACTTC. This sequence encodes CAWSGVARNEQYF.

The CDR3 region is CASSEGRGWSYTF. CDR3 bases: TGTGCCAGCAGTGAGGGGCGGGGATGGAGCTACACCTTC. The chain recombines TRBV6-1 with TRBJ1-2; weak D call: TRBD1 (5 bases). V dropped 3 bases and J dropped 9 bases, with 14 bases sitting between them. Germline V CDR1 and CDR2: MNHNS, SASEGT. This CDR3 is built from 13 residues.